These T cell receptor beta chains were read from a single sample in a study of cytomegalovirus exposure and HLA in healthy donors. Sequencing used immunoSEQ multiplex PCR; TCRdb keeps in-frame clones, though not all of them. The sample records some 170,000 clones, more than 60% being singletons. The material sequenced was PBMCs. These receptors came from a human donor in good health. CDR3s include the opening cysteine and the closing phenylalanine or tryptophan. The order of the fields is J gene, D gene, V gene, clone size, CDR3 protein, CDR3 DNA. A D gene is named only where the DNA matches it firmly. The listing skips clone size in some rows; elsewhere it reads once, few, many or a size class.

>TRBJ1-6|-|TRBV7-2|-
CASSPQPPGDQSYNSPLHF
TGTGCCAGCAGCCCTCAACCCCCCGGAGACCAATCCTATAATTCACCCCTCCACTTT
>TRBJ2-7|-|TRBV19|-
CASRNDRTAYEQYF
TGTGCCAGTAGGAATGACAGGACCGCCTACGAGCAGTACTTC
>TRBJ2-3|-|TRBV14|-
CASSQGQGVNTQYF
TGTGCCAGCAGCCAAGGCCAGGGCGTAAATACGCAGTATTTT
>TRBJ2-2|TRBD1|TRBV19|-
CASSIGTGLSTGELFF
TGTGCCAGTAGTATAGGGACAGGGTTAAGCACCGGGGAGCTGTTTTTT
>TRBJ2-1|TRBD2|TRBV6-5|-
CARGLAGGHNEQFF
TGTGCCAGGGGACTAGCGGGGGGCCACAATGAGCAGTTCTTC
>TRBJ2-1|TRBD2|TRBV7-8|-
CASSLTPGLAGGPKFF
TGTGCCAGCAGCTTAACCCCCGGACTAGCGGGGGGGCCGAAGTTCTTC
>TRBJ1-2|TRBD1|TRBV27|few
CASSQRTGGYGYTF
TGTGCCAGCAGTCAACGGACAGGGGGGTATGGCTACACCTTC
>TRBJ2-7|TRBD1|TRBV6-5|-
CASSARTGLAYEQYF
TGTGCCAGCAGTGCGCGGACAGGGCTAGCCTACGAGCAGTACTTC
>TRBJ2-5|TRBD1|TRBV7-2|-
CASSSGTVETQYF
TGTGCCAGCAGCTCCGGGACAGTAGAGACCCAGTACTTC
>TRBJ2-5|TRBD2|TRBV5-1|-
CASSPMAGEEETQYF
TGCGCCAGCAGCCCTATGGCGGGGGAAGAAGAGACCCAGTACTTC
>TRBJ2-7|TRBD1|TRBV9|-
CASSVDRGGFYEQYF
TGTGCCAGCAGCGTAGATAGAGGGGGCTTCTACGAGCAGTACTTC
>TRBJ1-1|-|TRBV29-1|-
CSARGGQNTEAFF
TGCAGCGCCCGAGGGGGACAGAACACTGAAGCTTTCTTT
>TRBJ1-2|TRBD1|TRBV2|-
CASSAQKLQGGRGYTF
TGTGCCAGCAGCGCTCAAAAGCTACAGGGGGGGCGGGGCTACACCTTC
>TRBJ2-1|TRBD1|TRBV7-2|-
CASSFRDSLHEQFF
TGTGCCAGCAGCTTCCGGGACAGTCTCCATGAGCAGTTCTTC
>TRBJ1-2|-|TRBV4-1|-
CASSQDITETPANYGYTF
TGCGCCAGCAGCCAAGATATTACAGAAACCCCAGCTAACTATGGCTACACCTTC
>TRBJ1-2|TRBD1|TRBV6-5|-
CASRDRQTGGYTF
TGTGCCAGCAGGGACAGGCAAACCGGCGGCTACACCTTC
>TRBJ2-1|-|TRBV30|-
CAWSVGLATGGEQFF
TGTGCCTGGAGTGTTGGTCTAGCCACTGGTGGTGAGCAGTTCTTC
>TRBJ2-1|-|TRBV7-9|-
CASSFSQNSYNEQFF
TGTGCCAGCAGCTTTTCGCAGAATTCCTACAATGAGCAGTTCTTC
>TRBJ1-5|TRBD1|TRBV4-2|few
CASSQLYGQGHQPQHF
TGTGCCAGCAGCCAGCTGTACGGACAGGGGCATCAGCCCCAGCATTTT
>TRBJ1-1|-|TRBV5-1|-
CASSWTANTEAFF
TGCGCCAGCAGTTGGACAGCGAACACTGAAGCTTTCTTT
>TRBJ2-2|-|TRBV10-3|-
CAISERTPGVGELFF
TGTGCCATCAGTGAACGTACACCCGGGGTCGGGGAGCTGTTTTTT
>TRBJ2-1|TRBD2|TRBV5-1|-
CASSPREVAVNEQFF
TGCGCCAGCAGCCCCCGGGAGGTGGCAGTCAATGAGCAGTTCTTC
>TRBJ2-7|TRBD1|TRBV5-1|-
CASSSLDRDEQYF
TGCGCCAGCAGCTCGCTTGACAGGGACGAGCAGTACTTC
>TRBJ2-1|-|TRBV6-6|-
CASSEGRKSYNEQFF
TGTGCCAGCAGCGAGGGCAGGAAGTCCTACAATGAGCAGTTCTTC
>TRBJ1-1|-|TRBV10-3|-
CAISVSGVVDEAFF
TGTGCCATCAGTGTGTCTGGAGTTGTAGATGAAGCTTTCTTT
>TRBJ1-4|-|TRBV19|-
CASSPPGTNEKLFF
TGTGCCAGTAGTCCCCCAGGGACTAATGAAAAACTGTTTTTT
>TRBJ2-1|TRBD1|TRBV10-3|-
CAIRTGGYNEQFF
TGTGCCATAAGGACAGGGGGCTACAATGAGCAGTTCTTC
>TRBJ1-2|TRBD1|TRBV29-1|few
CSVGGDRLNYGYTF
TGCAGCGTGGGGGGGGACAGGTTGAACTATGGCTACACCTTC
>TRBJ1-4|-|TRBV6-1|-
CASNREATNEKLFF
TGTGCCAGCAACCGGGAGGCAACTAATGAAAAACTGTTTTTT
>TRBJ1-5|TRBD1|TRBV30|-
CAWSAGTGDQPQHF
TGTGCCTGGAGTGCCGGGACAGGAGATCAGCCCCAGCATTTT
>TRBJ1-1|-|TRBV19|-
CASSIDSRTEAFF
TGTGCCAGTAGTATAGATTCCCGCACTGAAGCTTTCTTT
>TRBJ1-4|TRBD1|TRBV18|-
CASSPSTGTGEKLFF
TGTGCCAGCTCACCGTCGACAGGGACGGGCGAAAAACTGTTTTTT
>TRBJ1-1|-|TRBV5-8|-
CASSPTWNTEAFF
TGTGCCAGCAGCCCTACTTGGAACACTGAAGCTTTCTTT
>TRBJ2-1|TRBD2|TRBV6-5|-
CASSWTVAGGYNEQFF
TGTGCCAGCAGTTGGACCGTAGCGGGGGGGTACAATGAGCAGTTCTTC
>TRBJ2-2|TRBD2|TRBV30|-
CAWSPGGTGELFF
TGTGCCTGGAGCCCGGGGGGGACCGGGGAGCTGTTTTTT
>TRBJ1-2|-|TRBV29-1|-
CSVEDERSEGYTF
TGCAGCGTTGAAGACGAGCGGTCGGAAGGCTACACCTTC
>TRBJ2-1|-|TRBV9|-
CASSVERASEQFF
TGTGCCAGCAGCGTAGAGAGAGCGTCGGAGCAGTTCTTC
>TRBJ1-1|TRBD1|TRBV10-2|-
CASIHRGGTEAFF
TGCGCCAGCATTCACAGGGGTGGGACTGAAGCTTTCTTT
>TRBJ2-2|-|TRBV9|-
CASSVGPVAGELFF
TGTGCCAGCAGCGTAGGTCCGGTGGCCGGGGAGCTGTTTTTT
>TRBJ2-3|TRBD1|TRBV6-5|-
CASSYTTGSTDTQYF
TGTGCCAGCAGTTACACGACAGGGAGCACAGATACGCAGTATTTT
>TRBJ1-2|-|TRBV5-6|-
CASSLARQGGYGYTF
TGTGCCAGCAGCTTGGCGAGGCAGGGTGGCTATGGCTACACCTTC
>TRBJ1-5|-|TRBV19|-
CAGGPNQPQHF
TGTGCCGGGGGCCCGAATCAGCCCCAGCATTTT
>TRBJ1-2|TRBD1|TRBV19|-
CASSVTGGHGYTF
TGTGCCAGTAGTGTCACAGGGGGCCATGGCTACACCTTC
>TRBJ2-3|TRBD2|TRBV19|-
CASSLGGADTQYF
TGTGCCAGTAGTCTCGGGGGGGCAGATACGCAGTATTTT
>TRBJ2-3|-|TRBV15|few
CATSRETLDTDTQYF
TGTGCCACCAGCAGAGAGACACTAGACACAGATACGCAGTATTTT
>TRBJ2-2|-|TRBV7-7|-
CASSSIGDTGELFF
TGTGCTAGCAGCTCCATAGGGGACACCGGGGAGCTGTTTTTT
>TRBJ2-7|-|TRBV6-5|-
CASSLDTWGYYEQYF
TGTGCCAGCAGTTTGGACACATGGGGATACTACGAGCAGTACTTC
>TRBJ1-1|-|TRBV29-1|-
CSAEQQVNTEAFF
TGCAGCGCGGAACAACAGGTAAACACTGAAGCTTTCTTT
>TRBJ2-2|TRBD1|TRBV11-2|few
CASSEGTGWNTGELFF
TGTGCCAGCAGCGAGGGGACAGGGTGGAACACCGGGGAGCTGTTTTTT
>TRBJ2-7|-|TRBV11-2|-
CASSYGLIYEQYF
TGTGCCAGCAGCTACGGACTGATCTACGAGCAGTACTTC
>TRBJ1-1|-|TRBV6-5|-
CASRGGARSHTEAFF
TGTGCCAGCAGGGGGGGGGCGAGGTCGCACACTGAAGCTTTCTTT
>TRBJ1-1|-|TRBV19|-
CASSIGAANTEAFF
TGTGCCAGTAGTATAGGGGCAGCGAACACTGAAGCTTTCTTT
>TRBJ1-1|-|TRBV19|-
CASSIDRGGATEAFF
TGTGCCAGTAGTATAGATCGGGGAGGGGCCACTGAAGCTTTCTTT
>TRBJ2-1|-|TRBV28|once
CASTPEPSYNEQFF
TGTGCCAGCACCCCGGAGCCCTCCTACAATGAGCAGTTCTTC
>TRBJ2-1|TRBD2|TRBV7-9|-
CASSSLLAGDYNEQFF
TGTGCCAGCAGCTCACTTCTAGCGGGGGACTACAATGAGCAGTTCTTC
>TRBJ2-3|-|TRBV7-2|-
CASRLGGADTQYF
TGTGCCAGCAGGTTAGGCGGGGCAGATACGCAGTATTTT
>TRBJ1-1|-|TRBV4-3|-
CASSQDGGGRNTEAFF
TGCGCCAGCAGCCAAGATGGAGGTGGCCGGAACACTGAAGCTTTCTTT
>TRBJ2-2|TRBD1|TRBV6-5|-
CASSYEGALGELFF
TGTGCCAGCAGTTACGAGGGGGCCCTTGGGGAGCTGTTTTTT
>TRBJ2-7|TRBD1|TRBV5-1|-
CASSLAQGGGGEQYF
TGCGCCAGCAGCTTGGCACAGGGGGGAGGCGGGGAGCAGTACTTC
>TRBJ1-2|-|TRBV7-8|-
CASSVQGIYGYTF
TGTGCCAGCAGCGTACAGGGCATCTATGGCTACACCTTC